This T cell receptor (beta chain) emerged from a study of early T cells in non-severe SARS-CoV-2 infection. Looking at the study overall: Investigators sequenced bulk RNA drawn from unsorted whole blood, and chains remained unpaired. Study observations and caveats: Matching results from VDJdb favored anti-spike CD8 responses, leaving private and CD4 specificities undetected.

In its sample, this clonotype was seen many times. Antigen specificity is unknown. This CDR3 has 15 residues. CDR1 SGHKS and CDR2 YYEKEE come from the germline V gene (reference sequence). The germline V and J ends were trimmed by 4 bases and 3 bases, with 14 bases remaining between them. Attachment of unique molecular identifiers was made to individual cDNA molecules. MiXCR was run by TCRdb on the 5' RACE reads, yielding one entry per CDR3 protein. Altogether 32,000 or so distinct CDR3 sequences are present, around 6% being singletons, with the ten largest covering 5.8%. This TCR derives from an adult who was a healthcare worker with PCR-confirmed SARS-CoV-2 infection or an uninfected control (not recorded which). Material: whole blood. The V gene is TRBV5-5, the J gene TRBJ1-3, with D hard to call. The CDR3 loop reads CASSAAEYYGNTIYF. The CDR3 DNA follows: TGTGCCAGCAGCGCGGCGGAATACTATGGAAACACCATATATTTT.